The subject of this entry is one T cell receptor (beta chain). This specimen comes from a study of OX40 agonist ivuxolimab in advanced cancers. Study information: Patients in the trial were receiving intravenous ivuxolimab every 2 weeks, at doses of 0.01 to 10 mg/kg.

The data were produced by immunoSEQ multiplex PCR, yet TCRdb's version contains in-frame clones alone and is incomplete. The sample has 45,000 to 55,000 clones, nearly 90% seen once. Germline V gene data show CDR1 as GTSNPN and CDR2 as SVGIG (reference sequence). CDR3 length: 18 residues. Germline trimming cut 7 bases from V and 8 bases from J; bases unmatched to any gene: 23. This sample comprised CD4+ or CD8+ T cells sorted from blood, obtained in a trial of the OX40 agonist ivuxolimab. The sequence came from an adult with an advanced solid tumor such as melanoma, head and neck, liver or kidney cancer. The chain recombines TRBV30 with TRBJ2-1; 10 nucleotides match TRBD2. CDR3 in DNA: TGTGCCTCACTATATGGGGCCCCCTCTAGCGGGAGTAGGGATGAGCAGTTCTTC. Protein sequence: CASLYGAPSSGSRDEQFF.